These T cell receptor beta chains were read from a single sample in a study of beta chain features in type 1 diabetes. Repertoires were generated with immunoSEQ multiplex PCR, while TCRdb's copy carries only in-frame clones and drops some. The sample contains 330,000 or so clones, about 18% of which appear only once. The specimen sequenced was naive CD4+ T cells from blood. The receptors were sampled from a woman between 18 and 30 years old in good health. The CDR3 runs from the conserved cysteine through the conserved F or W. Each record gives: V gene, CDR3 protein.

TRBV7-9	CASSPGQKLFF
TRBV7-9	CASSSGQNTEAFF
TRBV19	CASSQMTTEGAFF
TRBV7-9	CASSLVGAPDTEAFF
TRBV7-2	CASLPGGLETQYF
TRBV29-1	CSVERQGRGYTF
TRBV5-6	CASGHGRGYEQYF
TRBV30	CAWSPQGTGELFF
TRBV4-1	CASSRSTGQGRTGELFF
TRBV2	CASSEGLAGKYF
TRBV4-1	CASSRSRTSGALADTQYF
TRBV27	CASRAGGHSEQFF
TRBV7-9	CASSPWGSGETQYF
TRBV7-3	CASSGIEEGYSNQPQHF
TRBV5-1	CASSLVITSGTDTQYF
TRBV18	CASSHATSGASTDTQYF
TRBV29-1	CSVGVLTVNTEAFF
TRBV14	CASSQDRRPTGELFF
TRBV2	CASRPTGNEQFF
TRBV30	CAWSLQETQYF
TRBV9	CASSVSQDTQYF
TRBV7-9	CASSSDRDHVGKLFF
TRBV11-2	CASSSDRSYEQYF
TRBV7-9	CASSLASSGTAYNEQFF
TRBV5-4	CASSPLGLAGGPPSYNEQFF
TRBV11-2	CASSLATSGEQYF
TRBV9	CASSRRTSGGDEQFF
TRBV7-9	CASSPSNEQFF
TRBV5-1	CASSLVTGGTDTQYF
TRBV7-9	CASSVRTGGTGNTIYF
TRBV9	CASSVGAGAPGDTQYF
TRBV7-9	CASRVTASGEQYF
TRBV6-1	CASRQGAGETQYF
TRBV6-5	CASSYSWAGATDTQYF
TRBV18	CASSPVASSGQETQYF
TRBV14	CASSPLAGGEPEQYF
TRBV5-1	CASSGDNTDTQYF
TRBV30	CAWSQDLLSYEQYF
TRBV5-6	CASSLGVAGVTDTQYF
TRBV5-4	CASSPDSSYAYEQYF
TRBV5-4	CALWDRGPYEQYF